This T cell receptor beta chain comes out of a study of shared clonotypes between healthy human individuals. The CDR3 covers 16 residues. Germline V gene data show CDR1 as SQVTM and CDR2 as ANQGSEA. The ends lost 4 bases at V and 3 bases at J; junction bases unmatched: 14. Sequencing used immunoSEQ multiplex PCR; TCRdb keeps in-frame clones, though not all of them. The sample consists of over 1.4 million clones, around 95% of them appearing once. The TCR sequence derives from a man aged 30 to 39 in good health. The V call is TRBV29-1, the J call TRBJ2-7, with 8 bases matching TRBD2. The sequenced sample consisted of naive CD4+ T cells sorted from blood. As for subset: CD45RA+ positively selected. The CDR3 DNA sequence: TGCAGCGTTGTTTCCCCGCGAGCGGGAGAAGTCTACGAGCAGTACTTC. Translation: CSVVSPRAGEVYEQYF.